This T cell receptor (beta chain) was identified during a study of T cell responses to AZD1222 COVID-19 vaccine. Some clones are missing from TCRdb's copy, which holds only in-frame ones; the method was immunoSEQ multiplex PCR. In the table there are some 150,000 clones, roughly nine tenths of which are singletons. The CDR3 is 15 amino acids. Trimming took 6 bases from V and 6 from J, leaving 20 bases between them. CDR1 is MNHEY and CDR2 is SMNVEV in the germline V gene (reference sequence). The chain couples TRBV27 to TRBJ1-2, with D unclear. This TCR came from an adult who received the AZD1222 COVID-19 vaccine. The sample consisted of peripheral blood, taken 28 days after the second AZD1222 dose. CDR3 region: CASSFLSGGVDGYTF. The CDR3 DNA is TGTGCCAGCAGCTTCCTAAGCGGAGGAGTTGATGGCTACACCTTC.